These T cell receptor beta chains were read from a single sample in a study of T cells after yellow fever vaccination. TCRdb used MiXCR to reprocess the 5' RACE reads, holding one entry per CDR3 protein. The sample consists of some 130,000 distinct CDR3 sequences, roughly 6.7% of them appearing once. This sample comprised CD4+ T cells sorted from PBMCs, obtained 10 days after the yellow fever booster vaccination. The source of these receptors is a man aged 25-45 years who received the YFV17D yellow fever vaccine. Each CDR3 is given without its conserved first and last residue. Where a row states a size, it is once, few, many or the class of an expanded clone; other rows omit it.

CDR3 protein	V gene	J gene	clone size
ASSRRAAPHEKNT	TRBV12-3/TRBV12-4	TRBJ2-6	NA
ASSLSAGGELF	TRBV12-3/TRBV12-4	TRBJ2-2	few
ASSLRASGETQY	TRBV7-2	TRBJ2-5	many
ASSPDIGLGFAETQY	TRBV27	TRBJ2-5	many
ASSRPGLAGIYEQY	TRBV5-4	TRBJ2-7	NA
SAATGGRSIGGYNEQF	TRBV20-1	TRBJ2-1	many
ASSEFNQPQH	TRBV10-2	TRBJ1-5	many
ASSTSGFYGYT	TRBV7-2	TRBJ1-2	few
SALTTGGPVNEQF	TRBV20-1	TRBJ2-1	many
SGRAVTSSYNEQF	TRBV20-1	TRBJ2-1	many
SGASGRAVEQY	TRBV20-1	TRBJ2-7	few
ASSLAGVHEQY	TRBV12-3/TRBV12-4	TRBJ2-7	many
SARDSGANNEKLF	TRBV20-1	TRBJ1-4	NA
SALGTSVREQF	TRBV20-1	TRBJ2-1	many
SARIPTGLQETQY	TRBV20-1	TRBJ2-5	many
ASSLDRTGGYEQY	TRBV7-8	TRBJ2-7	many
ASSSGGPLVEQF	TRBV5-1	TRBJ2-1	many
ASSLGLAGGPWETQY	TRBV7-2	TRBJ2-5	many
SARDLLAGVIEQY	TRBV20-1	TRBJ2-7	NA
ASSQDRWTSTEAF	TRBV14	TRBJ1-1	few
ASMTETNTGELF	TRBV5-1	TRBJ2-2	many
ASRANSPLH	TRBV27	TRBJ1-6	few
ASSLAPGGPDTDTQY	TRBV5-1	TRBJ2-3	many
ASSQEVTALGNTIY	TRBV3-1	TRBJ1-3	many
SVVYSSTDTQY	TRBV29-1	TRBJ2-3	many
ASSLTGAGAYEQY	TRBV5-1	TRBJ2-7	many
ASSLGQGAGANVLT	TRBV5-1	TRBJ2-6	many
ARSRTSPNEQF	TRBV7-2	TRBJ2-1	NA
ASSPGTTYEQY	TRBV12-3/TRBV12-4	TRBJ2-7	many
ASSSSRQAISYEQY	TRBV7-2	TRBJ2-7	NA
ASSPGPVNEQF	TRBV18	TRBJ2-1	many
ASSEIYYEQY	TRBV6-1	TRBJ2-7	NA
ASSQSGQGRGIQY	TRBV6-5	TRBJ2-4	many
ASSQDSSGKETQY	TRBV4-1	TRBJ2-5	few
ASSYSRLAGAPQY	TRBV6-5	TRBJ2-3	many
ASSQGQSYNEQF	TRBV14	TRBJ2-1	many
ASSPYQQAGKGYT	TRBV6-5	TRBJ1-2	many
ASSPFAGELF	TRBV7-2	TRBJ2-2	many
ASSFLGEQY	TRBV5-1	TRBJ2-7	many
SAPLGTSGSETQY	TRBV20-1	TRBJ2-5	many
ASSSQGVWAEAF	TRBV6-5	TRBJ1-1	many
ASSSFYEQY	TRBV7-2	TRBJ2-7	many
ASGKQSQSEKLF	TRBV7-9	TRBJ1-4	many
SVGGGLAYEQY	TRBV29-1	TRBJ2-7	many
ASSKIQGGSYNEQF	TRBV9	TRBJ2-1	NA
AIRGSSDSRPYNEQF	TRBV10-3	TRBJ2-1	many
ASTLSRLAPSTDTQY	TRBV7-8	TRBJ2-3	many
ASSRQGSSAETQY	TRBV5-1	TRBJ2-5	many
ASSPASLGGTDTQY	TRBV28	TRBJ2-3	NA
ASSLGGSFTDTQY	TRBV5-1	TRBJ2-3	few
AMSTGLVGGTQY	TRBV7-9	TRBJ2-3	NA